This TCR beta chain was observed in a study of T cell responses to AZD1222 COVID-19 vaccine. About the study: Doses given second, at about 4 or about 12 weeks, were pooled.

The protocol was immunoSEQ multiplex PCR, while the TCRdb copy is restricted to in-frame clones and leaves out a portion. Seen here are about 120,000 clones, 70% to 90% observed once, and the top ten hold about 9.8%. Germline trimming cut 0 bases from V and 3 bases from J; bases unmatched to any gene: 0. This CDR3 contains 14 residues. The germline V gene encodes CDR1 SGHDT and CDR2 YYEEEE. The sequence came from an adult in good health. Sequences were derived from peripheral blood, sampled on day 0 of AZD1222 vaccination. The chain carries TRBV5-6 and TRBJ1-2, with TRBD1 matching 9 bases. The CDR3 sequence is CASSLGDRDYGYTF. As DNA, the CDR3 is TGTGCCAGCAGCTTGGGGGACAGGGACTATGGCTACACCTTC.